The 26 T cell receptor beta chains below were found in one sample sequenced in a study of CD8 T cells in Susac syndrome. The RNA input was 0.5 to 1 ug, and it was reverse transcribed with random hexamers. Each CDR3 protein is one row after TCRdb ran MiXCR on the immunoSEQ multiplex PCR reads. In the table there are some 120,000 distinct CDR3 sequences, roughly 95% of which are singletons. Material: CD4+ T cells from PBMCs. The origin of the receptors is a human donor in good health.

The chain combines TRBV29-1 with TRBJ2-2; no clear D. V lost 7 bases to trimming and J lost 0 bases, with 9 bases between them. Germline CDR1 reads SQVTM; CDR2 reads ANQGSEA. This CDR3 region has 13 residues. The CDR3, as DNA: TGCAGCGGCACAGTACCGAACACCGGGGAGCTGTTTTTT. Amino acids: CSGTVPNTGELFF.

The genes are TRBV15 and TRBJ1-3; D might be TRBD1 (5 bases). Germline V gene data show CDR1 as LNHNV and CDR2 as YYDKDF (reference sequence). This CDR3 contains 12 residues. Trimming shortened V by 0 bases and J by 16 bases, and 13 bases separated the two germline ends. CDR3 in DNA: TGTGCCACCAGCAGAGATCTGGGGGGAACGTATTTT. Translated: CATSRDLGGTYF.

This clonotype occurred once. The V call is TRBV7-2, the J call TRBJ2-5, with D maybe TRBD1 (6 bases). V lost 1 base and J 4 bases, leaving 13 bases between the germline ends. The CDR3 contains 15 residues. CDR1 and CDR2 from the germline V gene are SGHTA and FQGNSA. In DNA, the CDR3 is TGTGCCAGCAGCTTAGTTCTCTCCAGGGGAGAGACCCAGTACTTC. Its translation: CASSLVLSRGETQYF. The full variable domain, in which reference TRBV7-2 and TRBJ2-5 provide the parts outside the CDR3, is GAGVSQSPSNKVTEKGKDVELRCDPISGHTALYWYRQSLGQGLEFLIYFQGNSAPDKSGLPSDRFSAERTGGSVSTLTIQRTQQEDSAVYLCASSLVLSRGETQYFGPGTRLLVL.

This clonotype was seen a few times. The chain couples TRBV19 to TRBJ2-3; no clear D gene. The CDR3 sequence is 12 residues long. Germline V gene lookup returns CDR1 LNHDA and CDR2 SQIVND (reference sequence). The V end lost 5 bases, the J end lost 5 bases, and 8 bases lay between the germline ends. The CDR3 spells CASSPTRDTQYF. In nucleotides, the CDR3 is TGTGCCAGTAGTCCTACAAGAGATACGCAGTATTTT.

This chain uses TRBV29-1 with TRBJ1-1; D remains ambiguous. V lost 6 bases, J lost 2 bases, and 16 bases lay in between. There are 14 residues in the CDR3. CDR1 SQVTM and CDR2 ANQGSEA come from the germline V gene. CDR3 sequence: CSVPGRSYNTEAFF. The CDR3 region has the DNA TGCAGCGTACCAGGCAGATCTTACAACACTGAAGCTTTCTTT.

V usage is TRBV29-1 and J usage is TRBJ2-1; D possibly corresponds to TRBD1 (5 bases). V was trimmed by 3 bases and J by 7 bases, leaving 13 bases between them. This CDR3 is 13 amino acids long. Looked up from germline, CDR1 is SQVTM and CDR2 is ANQGSEA. CDR3 residues: CSVEIRVGNEQFF. CDR3 coding DNA: TGCAGCGTTGAGATCAGGGTAGGGAATGAGCAGTTCTTC.

The chain carries TRBV12-5 and TRBJ1-5; no definite D call. V was trimmed by 4 bases and J by 6 bases, leaving 7 bases between them. The CDR3 has 12 residues. Germline CDR1 reads LGHNT; CDR2 reads FRNRAP. For the CDR3, the DNA is TGTGCTAGTGGTTCGGGAGTTCAGCCCCAGCATTTT. Protein: CASGSGVQPQHF.

This clonotype was seen just once. The chain is built from TRBV20-1 and TRBJ2-6, with a weak D call TRBD1 (6 bases). This CDR3 spans 14 amino acids. Per the germline V gene, CDR1 is DFQATT and CDR2 is SNEGSKA (reference sequence). V gave up 5 bases and J gave up 2 bases, with 10 bases separating them. For the CDR3, the DNA is TGCAGTGCTTTTCACAGGGCTGGGGCCAACGTCCTGACTTTC. It translates to CSAFHRAGANVLTF.

This chain uses TRBV25-1 with TRBJ2-7; 7 bases are a match to TRBD1. This CDR3 contains 14 residues. After removal of 10 bases from V and 2 bases from J, the junction contained 11 bases not matched to a gene. The germline V gene has CDR1 MGHDK and CDR2 SYGVNS. CDR3 in DNA: TGTGCCACCTCATTCCGGGACAGTCCCTACGAGCAGTACTTC. Its translation is CATSFRDSPYEQYF.

The V and J genes are TRBV23-1 and TRBJ2-2; no clear D. TRBV23-1 is sorted into the ORF group, with uncertain function. The CDR3 length is 14 residues. V dropped 4 bases and J dropped 5 bases, with 11 bases sitting between them. CDR3 protein: CASSRGPGTGELFF. The DNA for the CDR3 is TGCGCCAGCAGTCGGGGTCCGGGTACCGGGGAGCTGTTTTTT.

The chain is built from TRBV2 and TRBJ1-2; the D gene is possibly TRBD1 (5 bases). The CDR3 loop spans 14 amino acids. Trimming removed 10 bases at V and 6 bases at J, with 21 bases between. Germline V gene sequence: CDR1 SNHLY, CDR2 FYNNEI. The CDR3 reads CATFSPLGGDGYTF. CDR3 nucleotides: TGTGCCACCTTCAGCCCCCTGGGGGGTGATGGCTACACCTTC.

The V call is TRBV28, the J call TRBJ2-7; TRBD1 matches at 7 bases. V lost 7 bases to trimming and J lost 2 bases; unmatched junction nucleotides: 14. The CDR3 loop spans 16 amino acids. The germline V gene encodes CDR1 MDHEN and CDR2 SYDVKM. The CDR3 DNA sequence: TGTGCCAGCACTACTATTTCCCGGGACAGACCCTACGAGCAGTACTTC. Its translation is CASTTISRDRPYEQYF.

The genes are TRBV10-2 and TRBJ1-5, with D possibly matching TRBD1 (5 bases). The germline V gene encodes CDR1 WSHSY and CDR2 SAAADI. This CDR3 is 16 amino acids long. V was shortened by 0 bases and J by 6 bases, with 15 bases between the two germline ends. For the CDR3, the DNA is TGCGCCAGCAGTGAGTCTTGGGGGACGGGGGGTCAGCCCCAGCATTTT. This encodes CASSESWGTGGQPQHF.

This clonotype was recorded once. The CDR3 DNA sequence: TGTGCCAGCAGGAACAGGGGTATGGGTGAAAAACTGTTTTTT. Amino acids: CASRNRGMGEKLFF. V and J are TRBV12-3 or TRBV12-4 and TRBJ1-4; 7 bases match TRBD1. Trimming at V came to 6 bases and at J to 7 bases, leaving 8 bases not matched to a gene. The CDR3 runs to 14 residues.

The chain carries TRBV6-5 and TRBJ2-7; no reliable D call. Trimming cost V 1 base and J 7 bases, with 5 bases left between them. CDR1 and CDR2 from the germline V gene are MNHEY and SVGAGI. The CDR3 has 11 amino acids. Written as DNA, the CDR3 is TGTGCCAGCAGTTACTGGGGAGAGCAGTACTTC. This translates into CASSYWGEQYF.

V usage is TRBV3-1 and J usage is TRBJ1-1; a weak D match, TRBD1 (5 bases). Germline values: CDR1 LGHDT, CDR2 YNNKEL (reference sequence). The CDR3 spans 16 residues. V was pared by 4 bases and J by 0 bases, with 15 bases between. DNA for the CDR3: TGTGCCAGCAGCCTTTACCGACAGTCCATGAACACTGAAGCTTTCTTT. Translated: CASSLYRQSMNTEAFF.

The V and J genes are TRBV11-2 and TRBJ2-1, with 12 bases that match TRBD2. After removal of 2 bases from V and 0 bases from J, the junction contained 5 bases not matched to a gene. The CDR3 contains 18 residues. Germline CDR1 reads SGHAT; CDR2 reads FQNNGV. The CDR3 region is CASSLRLAGGSSYNEQFF. The CDR3 DNA follows: TGTGCCAGCAGCTTACGCCTAGCGGGAGGGAGCTCCTACAATGAGCAGTTCTTC.

The V and J genes are TRBV7-2 and TRBJ2-7; D is uncertain. Germline values: CDR1 SGHTA, CDR2 FQGNSA. The CDR3 runs 14 residues. The V gene lost 0 bases and the J gene lost 9 bases, with 15 bases spanning the gap. CDR3 loop: CASSLATGPAGQYF. CDR3 bases: TGTGCCAGCAGCTTAGCGACTGGGCCCGCTGGGCAGTACTTC. Full variable domain (rest looked up from reference TRBV7-2 and TRBJ2-7): GAGVSQSPSNKVTEKGKDVELRCDPISGHTALYWYRQSLGQGLEFLIYFQGNSAPDKSGLPSDRFSAERTGGSVSTLTIQRTQQEDSAVYLCASSLATGPAGQYFGPGTRLTVT.

The rearrangement uses TRBV7-2 and TRBJ2-7; D remains unclear. Germline assignment: CDR1 SGHTA and CDR2 FQGNSA. CDR3 length: 15 residues. V dropped 1 base and J dropped 2 bases, with 12 bases sitting between them. In nucleotides, the CDR3 is TGTGCCAGCAGCTTAGATCGGCAGCCCACCTACGAGCAGTACTTC. Translating it yields CASSLDRQPTYEQYF.

The rearrangement links TRBV20-1 to TRBJ2-7, with D unclear. The V end lost 0 bases, the J end lost 6 bases, and 6 bases lay between the germline ends. Per the germline V gene, CDR1 is DFQATT and CDR2 is SNEGSKA (reference sequence). This CDR3 has 11 residues. The CDR3: CSARDLPEQYF. In DNA form, the CDR3 reads TGCAGTGCTAGAGACCTTCCCGAGCAGTACTTC.

The chain carries TRBV29-1 and TRBJ2-1; no clear D. From germline, CDR1 is SQVTM and CDR2 ANQGSEA. The CDR3 runs 13 residues. The V end lost 5 bases, the J end lost 3 bases, and 11 bases lay between the germline ends. CDR3 DNA sequence: TGCAGCGTTAAGCACGGCAACTACAATGAGCAGTTCTTC. This codes for CSVKHGNYNEQFF.

This clonotype was found once. V gene TRBV29-1 combines with J gene TRBJ2-1, with D possibly TRBD1 on 5 matching bases. Trimming took 2 bases from V and 0 from J, leaving 14 bases between them. Looked up from germline, CDR1 is SQVTM and CDR2 is ANQGSEA. The CDR3 contains 16 residues. The chain's CDR3 is CSVEIQDERSYNEQFF. Here the CDR3 DNA reads TGCAGCGTTGAAATACAGGACGAACGCTCCTACAATGAGCAGTTCTTC.

The chain has TRBV20-1 and TRBJ2-5; D is uncertain. The V end was cut by 7 bases, the J end by 9 bases, with 15 bases between. The CDR3 totals 11 residues. Germline CDR1 DFQATT, CDR2 SNEGSKA (reference sequence). CDR3 nucleotides: TGCAGTGGAAGTGATTTAAGGGCCCAGTACTTC. Translated, it gives CSGSDLRAQYF.

This chain joins TRBV5-1 and TRBJ2-7, with D tentatively TRBD1 (6 bases). The CDR3 loop spans 15 amino acids. Germline CDR1 reads SGHRS; CDR2 reads YFSETQ. Trimming shortened V by 1 base and J by 2 bases, and 13 bases separated the two germline ends. The CDR3, as DNA: TGCGCCAGCAGCTTGTCTCGGCAGGGGCCCTACGAGCAGTACTTC. Protein product: CASSLSRQGPYEQYF.

The chain uses TRBV28 and TRBJ2-1; D ambiguous. Looked up from germline, CDR1 is MDHEN and CDR2 is SYDVKM. Trimming cost V 2 bases and J 10 bases, with 9 bases left between them. The CDR3 has 12 residues. CDR3 coding DNA: TGTGCCAGCAGTTTAACTGATCTCGAGCAGTTCTTC. Translated, it gives CASSLTDLEQFF.

This sequence joins TRBV3-1 and TRBJ2-3; D is perhaps TRBD2 (5 bases). The CDR3 covers 13 residues. V lost 1 base and J lost 3, with 5 bases in between. Germline V CDR1 and CDR2: LGHDT, YNNKEL (reference sequence). The CDR3 region has the DNA TGTGCCAGCAGCCAAGGGAGGACAGATACGCAGTATTTT. As protein: CASSQGRTDTQYF.